This T cell receptor beta chain was identified during a study of control samples from healthy donors and cancer patients (TCRdb year 2020). This clone appeared once. It has no known antigen specificity. The input lacks base qualities; no much larger clone sits a single base away. Looking up the germline V gene yields CDR1 MNHEY and CDR2 SVGAGI. Trimming takes 6 bases from V and 3 bases from J, and the germline ends sit 11 bases apart. Its CDR3 holds 13 amino acids, cysteine through phenylalanine. Only the CDR3 DNA is retained, 39 bases long and in frame from the first base. The method behind the library was the immunoSEQ multiplex PCR assay. TCRdb stores this immuneACCESS table with in-frame sequences only. Part of the clones is absent; in the studies checked, under half of the shortfall reflects unresolved V genes, and no reason is known for the rest. The sample yields some 45,000 clones; approximately 90% were counted once. Jointly, the top ten make up roughly a fifth of the sample.

Recombination linked TRBV6-5 to TRBJ1-2; confidence is insufficient to name the D gene. The TCR originated in a woman aged 35 to 49 with head and neck cancer. The sequencing sample was made of PBMCs. The DNA sequence is as follows: TGTGCCAGCAGCCGAGAAAGGGACTATGGCTACACCTTC. It encodes CASSRERDYGYTF.